This T cell receptor beta chain was sequenced during a study of T cells in Graves' hyperthyroidism and ophthalmopathy (dated by TCRdb to about 2019). As for the study more broadly: Peripheral blood was collected at initial diagnosis, before any treatment. A discovery cohort of around 98 patients, roughly 40 with Graves' ophthalmopathy and 57 with stable Graves' hyperthyroidism, was used to find distinguishing TCR V-J signatures. Prospective prediction of ophthalmopathy was tested in an independent validation cohort of some 19 hyperthyroidism patients and roughly 16 patients who later progressed to ophthalmopathy. For training and testing, the 80 to 100 patients in the discovery cohort were randomly divided in a 7:3 ratio. The study also compared thyroid tissue and blood T-cell repertoires from more than 5 Graves' hyperthyroidism patients. Once sampling was done, hyperthyroidism patients were given methimazole at a starting dose of 30 mg daily, whereas ophthalmopathy patients were given high-dose intravenous methylprednisolone. TCR Vbeta CDR3 sequencing of approximately 140 peripheral blood samples (approximately 44 ophthalmopathy, about 75 hyperthyroidism and roughly 17 progressor patients) is reported in the paper. Overall study outcomes, separate from this receptor: Sample size was not statistically predetermined, and blinding of investigators to group allocation was not performed. A 13 V-J signature model separated ophthalmopathy from stable hyperthyroidism, with over 85% sensitivity and about 81% specificity in cross-validation and 80%/75% in testing. In validation, the model predicted progression to ophthalmopathy a median of about 6 months before onset, with about 67% sensitivity and roughly 77% specificity. Blood samples also contained most of the expanded thyroid clonotypes (frequency above 0.001), which suggests that blood repertoires may reflect thyroid immune responses.

Relative to germline, V is 11 bases shorter and J is 3 bases shorter, with 16 bases between their ends. Sequences SNHLY (CDR1) and FYNNEI (CDR2) are obtained from the germline V gene. Spanning cysteine to phenylalanine, the CDR3 consists of 13 amino acids. The only DNA kept is the CDR3, 39 bases in frame from the first base. The sample holds many counts of this clonotype. Its antigen is unknown. The sample holds no much larger clone one base away, and base qualities are not on file. The TCR beta CDR3 regions were amplified from RNA transcripts. A first-round RT-PCR of the TCR CDR3 used the HTBI primer set with the Qiagen OneStep RT-PCR kit. Libraries were constructed in a second round of multiplex PCR, after which size selection and purification were carried out. The libraries were sequenced on an Illumina HiSeq2000 using paired-end 100 bp reads. In the authors' own workflow: SOAPnuke was used to process the raw data, with reads discarded if the reads contained adapters or uncalled bases, had a mean Phred below 15, or lacked an exact constant-primer or identifier match. COPE v1.2.5 was used to merge the high-quality paired reads, and each unique nucleotide sequence was defined as a clonotype. MiTCR v1.1 was used to align the clonotypes against IMGT TRBV, TRBD and TRBJ reference segments. Analysis was restricted to V-J combinations with a frequency above 0.0001, which covered 98% to 99.2% of repertoires. The TCS score was defined as the ratio of F50 (clonal expansion) to E x V (chaos), calculated using BLOSUM62-based TCRdist between CDR3 peptides within each V-J. Welch's t-statistics and random forest reduced several hundred V-J features to under 15, which were used in a naive Bayes classifier (R e1071). TCRdb itself trimmed the public reads at Q25 with fastp, ran MiXCR and retained productive beta chains. Each entry merges the rows of one CDR3 protein and shows their most common DNA and genes. TCRdb assigned the V and J calls; the authors' analysis was not used. In all, the sample holds about 400,000 distinct CDR3 sequences, and about a sixth of those were seen once. The biggest ten clones account for over 7.5% of the sample.

A patient counted as having stable Graves' hyperthyroidism if no progression to ophthalmopathy occurred over 18 months of follow-up. Hyperthyroidism patients were newly diagnosed, with disease duration under 2 months, and aged 18 to 65 years. Patients with uncontrolled infections, other autoimmune diseases, pregnancy or lactation were excluded. Clinical symptoms, serum thyroxine and TRAb, thyroid ultrasound, and orbital computed tomography formed the basis for the diagnoses. Ficoll-Paque density gradient centrifugation was used to isolate PBMCs from about 9.4 ml of fresh peripheral blood. Total RNA was extracted with Trizol reagent, and quality was checked on an Agilent 2100 Bioanalyzer.

Sequencing was carried out using blood. This TCR came from a woman aged 18-29 years with Graves' hyperthyroidism. The sequence links TRBV2 to TRBJ1-1, and TRBD1 may be the D gene, going by 5 matching bases. The nucleotides read TGTGCCGTCCAGGGTAGGAGGGACACTGAAGCTTTCTTT. The resulting protein is CAVQGRRDTEAFF.